The next 25 T cell receptor beta chains were all read from a single sample in a study of technical replicates of blood from several donors. TCRdb's table, derived via immunoSEQ multiplex PCR, lists solely in-frame clones and lacks some. The data hold about 97,000 clones, with nearly 96% observed a single time. Material for sequencing was T cells isolated from PBMCs. The receptors were sampled from a human donor in good health.

The chain combines TRBV15 with TRBJ2-5, with 9 bases aligning to TRBD2. With V trimmed by 4 bases and J by 5 bases, 8 bases remained unmatched. Germline CDR1 reads LNHNV; CDR2 reads YYDKDF (reference sequence). CDR3 size: 15 residues. This CDR3 is CATSMGRGGWETQYF. In DNA form, the CDR3 reads TGTGCCACCAGCATGGGGCGGGGGGGCTGGGAGACCCAGTACTTC.

The chain carries TRBV7-8 and TRBJ2-3, with 7 bases identical to TRBD1. The trim removed 6 bases at V and 2 bases at J, leaving 5 bases unmatched. From germline, CDR1 is SGHVS and CDR2 FQNEAQ. The CDR3 runs to 14 residues. CDR3 region: CASSWDRVTDTQYF. The CDR3 DNA reads as TGTGCCAGCAGTTGGGACAGAGTCACAGATACGCAGTATTTT.

This chain uses TRBV19 with TRBJ2-1; no firm D call. Germline V gene sequence: CDR1 LNHDA, CDR2 SQIVND (reference sequence). CDR3 length equals 14 residues. V lost 3 bases and J lost 8, with 14 bases in between. Here the CDR3 DNA reads TGTGCCAGTAGTATCCTTGTCCAGGAATATGAGCAGTTCTTC. This encodes CASSILVQEYEQFF.

The chain couples TRBV7-2 to TRBJ1-1, with a tentative D call TRBD1 (5 bases). Deletions cut 2 bases from V and 1 base from J, with 17 bases between. CDR1 is SGHTA and CDR2 is FQGNSA in the germline V gene. This CDR3 comprises 17 residues. CDR3: CASSLLGWGRSNTEAFF. DNA for the CDR3: TGTGCCAGCAGCTTATTGGGGTGGGGCAGGTCGAACACTGAAGCTTTCTTT. Full variable domain (remainder filled in from reference TRBV7-2 and TRBJ1-1): GAGVSQSPSNKVTEKGKDVELRCDPISGHTALYWYRQSLGQGLEFLIYFQGNSAPDKSGLPSDRFSAERTGGSVSTLTIQRTQQEDSAVYLCASSLLGWGRSNTEAFFGQGTRLTVV.

The gene calls are TRBV7-9 and TRBJ2-2, with TRBD1 as a possible D gene (6 bases). The CDR3 is made up of 14 amino acids. Trimming pared 7 bases from V and 6 bases from J, leaving 15 bases between. Germline assignment: CDR1 SEHNR and CDR2 FQNEAQ (reference sequence). CDR3 nucleotide sequence: TGTGCCAGCACTTGGACAGCCCAGGCCGGGGAGCTGTTTTTT. This encodes CASTWTAQAGELFF.

The chain carries TRBV7-9 and TRBJ2-1; D remains unclear. Germline values: CDR1 SEHNR, CDR2 FQNEAQ (reference sequence). The length of the CDR3 is 12 residues. V gave up 4 bases and J gave up 5 bases, with 6 bases separating them. The DNA for the CDR3 is TGTGCCAGCAGCTCGGCGGACAATGAGCAGTTCTTC. Residues: CASSSADNEQFF.

This clone was observed a single time. The chain combines TRBV6-1 with TRBJ2-5; possibly TRBD1 for D (5 bases). V lost 1 base and J 4 bases, leaving 13 bases between the germline ends. Germline V lookup: CDR1 MNHNS, CDR2 SASEGT. The CDR3 spans 15 residues. The CDR3: CASSEGGSLGETQYF. CDR3 nucleotides: TGTGCCAGCAGTGAAGGGGGCTCCCTCGGAGAGACCCAGTACTTC.

The chain joins TRBV5-1 to TRBJ2-5; a weak D match, TRBD1 (6 bases). The CDR3 consists of 14 residues. Trimming stripped 2 bases from V and 8 bases from J, with 16 bases between. From germline, CDR1 is SGHRS and CDR2 YFSETQ. CDR3 sequence reads: CASSLRGTRDTQYF. The CDR3 bases are TGCGCCAGCAGCTTAAGAGGGACACGTGATACCCAGTACTTC.

This chain connects TRBV9 to TRBJ1-1; TRBD1 aligns across 7 bases. Germline V gene sequence: CDR1 SGDLS, CDR2 YYNGEE. This CDR3 is 13 amino acids long. V gave up 4 bases and J gave up 6 bases; unmatched junction bases: 6. Written as DNA, the CDR3 is TGTGCCAGCAGCTCTACAGGGGAGGCTGAAGCTTTCTTT. Protein: CASSSTGEAEAFF.

The gene calls are TRBV6-5 and TRBJ1-6; 7 bases are shared with TRBD1. V gave up 4 bases and J gave up 6 bases; unmatched junction bases: 9. This CDR3 has 16 amino acids. Germline CDR1 MNHEY, CDR2 SVGAGI. This chain's CDR3 is CASSFDPGQINSPLHF. The CDR3 coding sequence is TGTGCCAGCAGTTTTGACCCGGGACAGATTAATTCACCCCTCCACTTT.

This sequence joins TRBV5-5 and TRBJ2-5; TRBD1 agrees at 9 bases. CDR1 SGHKS and CDR2 YYEKEE come from the germline V gene (reference sequence). CDR3 length equals 13 residues. Trimming cost V 4 bases and J 5 bases; bases outside gene matches: 3. The CDR3 loop is CASSATGGETQYF. The CDR3 bases are TGTGCCAGCAGCGCCACAGGGGGCGAGACCCAGTACTTC.

The chain carries TRBV28 and TRBJ2-1; D remains unclear. V was clipped by 8 bases and J by 8 bases, with 10 bases between them. Germline CDR1 MDHEN, CDR2 SYDVKM. The CDR3 has 11 residues. CDR3 region: CASSSVDEQFF. In DNA, the CDR3 is TGTGCCAGCTCCTCTGTCGATGAGCAGTTCTTC.

The chain links TRBV28 to TRBJ1-1; tentative D call: TRBD1 (6 bases). Germline-derived CDR1 and CDR2 are MDHEN and SYDVKM. Between the trimmed V and J ends, which lost 2 bases and 4 bases, there was a span of 11 bases. The CDR3 has 14 amino acids. DNA of the CDR3: TGTGCCAGCAGTTTACCAGGGGTGGTCACTGAAGCTTTCTTT. Protein product: CASSLPGVVTEAFF.

This clone was found once. This chain uses TRBV6-5 with TRBJ1-6; 8 nucleotides match TRBD1. Unmatched junction bases numbered 8, after V lost 7 bases and J lost 6 bases. The CDR3 contains 15 residues. CDR1 and CDR2 (germline): MNHEY, SVGAGI. This CDR3 is CASKQGTGSNSPLHF. The CDR3 DNA sequence: TGTGCCAGCAAGCAAGGGACAGGAAGTAATTCACCCCTCCACTTT.

The CDR3 region has the DNA TGTGCCAGCGCGGCAGGAGGGCTCAGCAATCAGCCCCAGCATTTT. This translates into CASAAGGLSNQPQHF. The chain uses TRBV6-5 and TRBJ1-5, with D unclear. The V end was cut by 8 bases, the J end by 1 base, with 15 bases between. CDR3 size: 15 residues. Per the germline V gene, CDR1 is MNHEY and CDR2 is SVGAGI.

J is TRBJ2-1 and V is TRBV5-1, with TRBD2 as a possible D gene (6 bases). The CDR3 totals 15 residues. The ends were cut back, 0 bases at V and 3 bases at J, with 10 bases in the middle. The germline V gene encodes CDR1 SGHRS and CDR2 YFSETQ. The CDR3 here is CASSLDGSDYNEQFF. CDR3 DNA sequence: TGCGCCAGCAGCTTGGACGGGAGTGACTACAATGAGCAGTTCTTC. The full variable domain, rest sourced from reference TRBV5-1 and TRBJ2-1, is KAGVTQTPRYLIKTRGQQVTLSCSPISGHRSVSWYQQTPGQGLQFLFEYFSETQRNKGNFPGRFSGRQFSNSRSEMNVSTLELGDSALYLCASSLDGSDYNEQFFGPGTRLTVL.

The chain links TRBV5-1 to TRBJ2-7; weak D call: TRBD1 (5 bases). Trimming cost V 1 base and J 6 bases, with 5 bases left between them. From germline, CDR1 is SGHRS and CDR2 YFSETQ. The CDR3 is 11 amino acids. The CDR3 here is CASSLTGEQYF. For the CDR3, the DNA is TGCGCCAGCAGCTTGACAGGCGAGCAGTACTTC.

The genes are TRBV15 and TRBJ2-5, with D possibly matching TRBD2 (6 bases). Looked up from germline, CDR1 is LNHNV and CDR2 is YYDKDF (reference sequence). CDR3 length equals 14 residues. Between the trimmed V and J ends, which lost 1 base and 1 base, there was a span of 7 bases. In nucleotides, the CDR3 is TGTGCCACCAGCAGAGTGGGGGGCCAAGAGACCCAGTACTTC. Translation: CATSRVGGQETQYF.

The CDR3 loop reads CASSLGVAGSDTGELFF. The CDR3 DNA reads TGTGCCAGCAGCTTGGGGGTTGCGGGATCGGACACCGGGGAGCTGTTTTTT. The rearrangement links TRBV5-4 to TRBJ2-2; a weak D match, TRBD2 (6 bases). Trimming pared 0 bases from V and 3 bases from J, leaving 15 bases between. CDR3 size: 17 residues. Germline CDR1 and CDR2: SGHNT and YYREEE (reference sequence).

The CDR3 loop reads CAWSPSIGQGTLSPLHF. The CDR3 coding sequence is TGTGCCTGGAGTCCTTCGATCGGACAGGGGACGCTTTCACCCCTCCACTTT. The chain combines TRBV30 with TRBJ1-6, with 9 bases identical to TRBD1. Unmatched junction bases numbered 14, after V lost 2 bases and J lost 9 bases. The CDR3 covers 17 residues. Germline assignment: CDR1 GTSNPN and CDR2 SVGIG (reference sequence).

With regard to this clone: One junction end disagrees with the germline gene, perhaps due to a read error. This rearrangement joins TRBV7-7 to TRBJ1-5; D is uncertain. Germline V gene lookup returns CDR1 SSHAT and CDR2 FNYEAQ (reference sequence). The CDR3 is 12 residues long. In DNA form, the CDR3 reads TGTGCTAGCAGCTCTACTAATCAGCCCCAGCATTTT. Its translation: CASSSTNQPQHF.

For the CDR3, the DNA is TGTGCCAGCAGCCCCAACCGGGGGAGTTATGGCTACACCTTC. Translation: CASSPNRGSYGYTF. V is TRBV6-4 and J is TRBJ1-2; a possible D gene is TRBD1 (5 bases). Germline V gene lookup returns CDR1 MRHNA and CDR2 SNTAGT. Trimming took off 6 bases at V and 5 bases at J, with 16 bases between the two ends. The CDR3 loop spans 14 amino acids.

The V and J genes are TRBV7-2 and TRBJ1-1, with D perhaps TRBD1 (6 bases). Trimming cost V 5 bases and J 2 bases, with 18 bases left between them. Germline lookup yields CDR1 SGHTA and CDR2 FQGNSA. The CDR3 consists of 16 residues. This CDR3 is CASSPQGLGINTEAFF. In DNA form, the CDR3 reads TGTGCCAGCAGCCCACAGGGTCTAGGGATAAACACTGAAGCTTTCTTT.

V is TRBV2 and J is TRBJ2-1; tentative D call: TRBD1 (6 bases). The CDR3 contains 14 residues. The ends were cut back, 3 bases at V and 7 bases at J, with 13 bases in the middle. CDR1 and CDR2 (germline): SNHLY, FYNNEI. In nucleotides, the CDR3 is TGTGCCAGCAGTGAGCAGGGGCTTGAAAATGAGCAGTTCTTC. It specifies CASSEQGLENEQFF.

The chain carries TRBV4-1 and TRBJ2-7, with D possibly matching TRBD1 (6 bases). V was pared by 1 base and J by 2 bases, with 9 bases between. Germline CDR1 reads MGHRA; CDR2 reads YSYEKL. CDR3 length: 14 residues. CDR3 protein: CASSQGQAAYEQYF. The CDR3 DNA sequence: TGCGCCAGCAGCCAAGGACAGGCCGCCTACGAGCAGTACTTC.